The 14 T cell receptor beta chains below all came from one sample that was sequenced in a study of blood T cells in healthy people across ages. Next came a second PCR, run for about 7 to 12 cycles, which used a sample-barcoded 5' primer along with a J-beta primer mix. TCRdb passed the 5' RACE reads through MiXCR, listing each CDR3 protein once. The sample holds approximately 1.5 million distinct CDR3 sequences; 35% to 45% are singletons and the top ten take approximately 4.1%. Sequenced: blood. These receptors originate from a woman aged 18-35 years in good health.

In its sample, this clonotype was seen once. The rearrangement joins TRBV6-5 to TRBJ1-1, with D possibly matching TRBD1 (5 bases). The CDR3 has 16 amino acids. The germline V and J ends were trimmed by 7 bases and 5 bases, with 23 bases remaining between them. The germline V gene encodes CDR1 MNHEY and CDR2 SVGAGI. The CDR3 reads CASTPNFDRDWTEAFF. CDR3 bases: TGTGCCAGCACCCCAAATTTCGACCGGGACTGGACTGAAGCTTTCTTT.

This clonotype was counted only a few times. The chain joins TRBV12-3 or TRBV12-4 to TRBJ1-1; unclear D gene. The V end was cut by 6 bases, the J end by 5 bases, with 10 bases between. CDR3 size: 12 residues. CDR3 residues: CASSPTLTEAFF. CDR3 bases: TGTGCCAGCAGCCCTACTTTGACTGAAGCTTTCTTT.

This chain connects TRBV12-3 or TRBV12-4 to TRBJ1-5; TRBD1 matches 7 bases. CDR3 length equals 13 residues. The V and J ends lost 6 bases and 5 bases, in that order; junction bases with no gene match: 4. This chain's CDR3 is CASRQGLHQPQHF. Here the CDR3 DNA reads TGTGCCAGCAGACAGGGGTTGCATCAGCCCCAGCATTTT.

The chain carries TRBV4-3 and TRBJ2-2, with TRBD1 identical over 10 bases. Germline V gene sequence: CDR1 LGHNA, CDR2 YSLEER. This CDR3 comprises 14 residues. V lost 4 bases and J lost 10; bases outside the gene matches: 6. The DNA of the CDR3 is TGCGCCAGCAGCCGCAGGACAGGGGGTGAGGAGCTGTTTTTT. Amino acids: CASSRRTGGEELFF.

This clonotype was seen a few times. The rearrangement links TRBV7-3 to TRBJ2-1, with TRBD2 matching 13 bases. J lost 4 bases, V lost 1 base, and 10 bases had no gene match. Looked up from germline, CDR1 is SGHTA and CDR2 is FQGTGA. The CDR3 contains 19 residues. The CDR3 reads CASSLSPGLAGVGYNEQFF. The CDR3 DNA reads TGTGCCAGCAGCTTAAGCCCCGGACTAGCGGGAGTTGGTTACAATGAGCAGTTCTTC.

In this sample, this clonotype turned up a few times. The V and J genes are TRBV7-9 and TRBJ2-7; 7 positions match TRBD2. The V segment lost 5 bases and the J segment 4 bases; nucleotides outside the gene matches: 5. Per germline, CDR1 SEHNR and CDR2 FQNEAQ (reference sequence). This CDR3 spans 13 amino acids. Here the CDR3 reads CASSPSGKYEQYF. CDR3 nucleotide sequence: TGTGCCAGCAGCCCGAGCGGGAAGTACGAGCAGTACTTC.

The chain combines TRBV6-1 with TRBJ1-5; no definite D call. Germline V gives CDR1 MNHNS, CDR2 SASEGT. The CDR3 extends over 13 amino acids. Trimming cost V 8 bases and J 7 bases, with 15 bases left between them. CDR3 region: CASYPGSGQPQHF. As DNA, the CDR3 is TGTGCCAGCTACCCGGGGAGCGGGCAGCCCCAGCATTTT.

This clonotype was counted between two and nine times. The gene calls are TRBV30 and TRBJ2-1; tentatively, D is TRBD1 (5 bases). This CDR3 region has 12 residues. The V end was cut by 3 bases, the J end by 9 bases, with 12 bases between. Per the germline V gene, CDR1 is GTSNPN and CDR2 is SVGIG (reference sequence). In DNA form, the CDR3 reads TGTGCCTGGAGGAAAAGGGGTCGTGAGCAGTTCTTC. Its protein product is CAWRKRGREQFF.

V gene TRBV7-3 combines with J gene TRBJ2-1; perhaps TRBD2 as D (5 bases). The germline CDR1 and CDR2 sequences are SGHTA and FQGTGA. Trimming pared 5 bases from V and 8 bases from J, leaving 16 bases between. The CDR3 runs to 14 residues. The CDR3 reads CASSLRPSPYEQFF. Written as DNA, the CDR3 is TGTGCCAGCAGCCTAAGGCCTAGCCCCTATGAGCAGTTCTTC. The full variable domain, completed using reference TRBV7-3 and TRBJ2-1, is GAGVSQTPSNKVTEKGKYVELRCDPISGHTALYWYRQSLGQGPEFLIYFQGTGAADDSGLPNDRFFAVRPEGSVSTLKIQRTERGDSAVYLCASSLRPSPYEQFFGPGTRLTVL.

J is TRBJ2-1 and V is TRBV5-4, with 9 bases matching TRBD2. This CDR3 is 15 amino acids long. The J segment lost 6 bases and the V segment lost 4 bases, leaving 8 bases of the junction unmatched. Germline CDR1 SGHNT, CDR2 YYREEE (reference sequence). This chain's CDR3 is CASSRTGLAINEQFF. The CDR3 coding sequence is TGTGCCAGCAGCCGGACGGGACTAGCAATCAATGAGCAGTTCTTC. The whole variable domain, remainder taken from reference TRBV5-4 and TRBJ2-1, is ETGVTQSPTHLIKTRGQQVTLRCSSQSGHNTVSWYQQALGQGPQFIFQYYREEENGRGNFPPRFSGLQFPNYSSELNVNALELDDSALYLCASSRTGLAINEQFFGPGTRLTVL.

This clonotype was seen many times. The V call is TRBV5-1, the J call TRBJ1-2; TRBD1 agrees at 9 bases. CDR3 length: 17 residues. Germline V gene data show CDR1 as SGHRS and CDR2 as YFSETQ. Trimming at V came to 4 bases and at J to 10 bases, leaving 20 bases not matched to a gene. In nucleotides, the CDR3 is TGCGCCAGCAGCACGGGACAGGGAATTGGATTTGGGGATGACTACACCTTC. Amino acids: CASSTGQGIGFGDDYTF.

This rearrangement joins TRBV10-3 to TRBJ1-2, with D uncertain. Trimming took 6 bases from V and 0 from J, leaving 8 bases between them. This CDR3 region has 13 residues. Germline V gene lookup returns CDR1 ENHRY and CDR2 SYGVKD. DNA for the CDR3: TGTGCCATCAGCGACGGGTCTAACTATGGCTACACCTTC. Translated: CAISDGSNYGYTF.

The J gene is TRBJ2-5, the V gene TRBV7-9; D remains unclear. The CDR3 is made up of 14 amino acids. Between the trimmed V and J ends, which lost 2 bases and 2 bases, there was a span of 9 bases. Per germline, CDR1 SEHNR and CDR2 FQNEAQ (reference sequence). CDR3 in DNA: TGTGCCAGCAGCTTACTCCACACTCAAGAGACCCAGTACTTC. Its protein is CASSLLHTQETQYF.

This clonotype was observed a few times. The chain joins TRBV29-1 to TRBJ1-2; the match to TRBD1 covers 11 bases. Germline V gives CDR1 SQVTM, CDR2 ANQGSEA. The J segment lost 8 bases and the V segment lost 7 bases, leaving 12 bases of the junction unmatched. The CDR3 spans 14 residues. CDR3 sequence: CSASGTGGFVGYTF. The DNA of the CDR3 is TGCAGCGCATCCGGGACAGGGGGTTTTGTCGGCTACACCTTC.